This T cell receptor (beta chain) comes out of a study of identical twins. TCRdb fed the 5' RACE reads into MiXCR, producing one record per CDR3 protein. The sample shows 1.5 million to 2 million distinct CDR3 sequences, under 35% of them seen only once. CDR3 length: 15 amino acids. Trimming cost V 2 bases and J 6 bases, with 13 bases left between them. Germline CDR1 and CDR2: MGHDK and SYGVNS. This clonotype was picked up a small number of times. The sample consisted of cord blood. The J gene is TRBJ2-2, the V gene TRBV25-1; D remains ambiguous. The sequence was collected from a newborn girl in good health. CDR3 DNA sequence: TGTGCCAGCAGTGAACGGACCTCGGACGCCGGGGAGCTGTTTTTT. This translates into CASSERTSDAGELFF. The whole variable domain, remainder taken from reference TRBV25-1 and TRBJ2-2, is EADIYQTPRYLVIGTGKKITLECSQTMGHDKMYWYQQDPGMELHLIHYSYGVNSTEKGDLSSESTVSRIRTEHFPLTLESARPSHTSQYLCASSERTSDAGELFFGEGSRLTVL.